The entry below describes one T cell receptor (beta chain). This record belongs to a study of OX40 agonist ivuxolimab in advanced cancers. Clones were sequenced by immunoSEQ multiplex PCR, and TCRdb holds only the in-frame ones, with some missing. In the table there are 25,000 to 35,000 clones, approximately 84% of which are singletons. V lost 7 bases and J 2 bases, leaving 9 bases between the germline ends. The CDR3 runs to 12 residues. Germline lookup yields CDR1 PRHDT and CDR2 FYEKMQ (reference sequence). The chain combines TRBV13 with TRBJ2-7; tentatively, D is TRBD1 (5 bases). This TCR was recovered from an adult with an advanced solid tumor such as melanoma, head and neck, liver or kidney cancer. Sequencing used CD4+ or CD8+ T cells sorted from blood, obtained in a trial of the OX40 agonist ivuxolimab. CDR3 nucleotide sequence: TGTGCCAGCAAGGGGTATGCCTACGAGCAGTACTTC. The encoded protein is CASKGYAYEQYF.